The 9 T cell receptor beta chains below come from one sample, sequenced in a study of T-cell reconstitution after alpha-beta-depleted transplantation in children. Preparing the TCRbeta library involved the use of unique molecular identifiers. Via MiXCR, TCRdb re-called the PCR reads, giving one row per CDR3 protein. The data show fewer than 700,000 distinct CDR3 sequences, with approximately 22% seen just once and 14% held by the top ten. Sequenced material: PBMCs, mostly from graft donor cells, taken 360 days after TCRalphabeta/CD19-depleted stem cell transplant. The receptor source for this set is a boy under two years old who had a stem cell transplant for acute myeloid leukemia, so the T cells may come from the graft donor.

This clonotype was counted only a few times. The chain has TRBV28 and TRBJ2-1; 9 nucleotides line up with TRBD1. Germline lookup yields CDR1 MDHEN and CDR2 SYDVKM. Germline trimming cut 6 bases from V and 7 bases from J; bases unmatched to any gene: 10. CDR3 length: 15 amino acids. CDR3: CASRGTGTGSNEQFF. The DNA for the CDR3 is TGTGCCAGCAGAGGCACCGGGACAGGGAGTAATGAGCAGTTCTTC.

This clonotype was seen a single time. J is TRBJ2-5 and V is TRBV27; D ambiguous. Trimming left V 6 bases short and J 4 bases short, with 12 bases between. CDR1 is MNHEY, CDR2 SMNVEV, per germline (reference sequence). This CDR3 has 13 amino acids. The CDR3 sequence: CASSVVRSETQYF. The CDR3 nucleotides read TGTGCCAGCAGCGTGGTGCGGTCAGAGACCCAGTACTTC.

This clonotype has at least ten counts. The chain combines TRBV7-2 with TRBJ1-1; D gene unclear. This CDR3 has 15 residues. Germline V gene data show CDR1 as SGHTA and CDR2 as FQGNSA. The V end was cut by 1 base, the J end by 1 base, with 10 bases between. The CDR3 spells CASSLGEDANTEAFF. Written as DNA, the CDR3 is TGTGCCAGCAGCTTAGGGGAGGATGCGAACACTGAAGCTTTCTTT. Full variable domain (remainder filled in from reference TRBV7-2 and TRBJ1-1): GAGVSQSPSNKVTEKGKDVELRCDPISGHTALYWYRQSLGQGLEFLIYFQGNSAPDKSGLPSDRFSAERTGGSVSTLTIQRTQQEDSAVYLCASSLGEDANTEAFFGQGTRLTVV.

This clonotype came up many times. This sequence joins TRBV18 and TRBJ2-5; D is perhaps TRBD1 (5 bases). The ends were cut back, 0 bases at V and 3 bases at J, with 8 bases in the middle. CDR1 is KGHSH, CDR2 LQKENI, per germline. There are 14 residues in the CDR3. The CDR3, as DNA: TGTGCCAGCTCACCACCCCTAGGGGAAGAGACCCAGTACTTC. As protein: CASSPPLGEETQYF.

As regards this clonotype: A much bigger clone sits one base away, suggesting this may be a read error. This chain uses TRBV10-3 with TRBJ2-5; D not resolved. Germline V CDR1 and CDR2: ENHRY, SYGVKD. The CDR3 spans 13 residues. V was clipped by 4 bases and J by 1 base, with 7 bases between them. CDR3 sequence: CAISGASQETQYF. CDR3 coding DNA: TGTGCCATCAGTGGGGCCAGCCAAGAGACCCAGTACTTC.

The rearrangement uses TRBV27 and TRBJ2-7; D not certain. Trimming removed 5 bases at V and 2 bases at J, with 22 bases between. The germline V gene has CDR1 MNHEY and CDR2 SMNVEV (reference sequence). This CDR3 comprises 17 residues. The CDR3 bases are TGTGCCAGCAGTCCCAGACCCCCCAGGTTGAGGACCTACGAGCAGTACGTC. Translation gives CASSPRPPRLRTYEQYV.

The chain has TRBV5-1 and TRBJ2-7; D is tentatively TRBD1 or TRBD2 (5 bases each). V was cut by 4 bases and J by 0 bases, with 14 bases left in between. This CDR3 contains 15 residues. Per the germline V gene, CDR1 is SGHRS and CDR2 is YFSETQ. Here the CDR3 DNA reads TGCGCCAGCAGCCCAGGGACCTTGAGCTCCTACGAGCAGTACGTC. Its translation: CASSPGTLSSYEQYV.

Only a few counts were recorded for this clonotype. The chain combines TRBV12-3 or TRBV12-4 with TRBJ2-4; 12 nucleotides line up with TRBD1. The CDR3 runs to 15 residues. V was clipped by 3 bases and J by 5 bases; unmatched bases: 2. This chain's CDR3 is CASSLGQGAENIQYF. The CDR3 DNA reads TGTGCCAGCAGTTTGGGACAGGGGGCCGAAAACATTCAGTACTTC.

As concerns this clonotype: This clone may be a read error of a much larger clone one base away. This chain joins TRBV7-9 and TRBJ2-1; TRBD2 is a possible D gene (6 bases). CDR3 length: 13 amino acids. Germline values: CDR1 SEHNR, CDR2 FQNEAQ (reference sequence). The ends were cut back, 5 bases at V and 8 bases at J, with 13 bases in the middle. DNA of the CDR3: TGTGCCAGCAGCGTCCTGGGGGGACATGAGCAGTTCTTC. Encoded protein: CASSVLGGHEQFF.